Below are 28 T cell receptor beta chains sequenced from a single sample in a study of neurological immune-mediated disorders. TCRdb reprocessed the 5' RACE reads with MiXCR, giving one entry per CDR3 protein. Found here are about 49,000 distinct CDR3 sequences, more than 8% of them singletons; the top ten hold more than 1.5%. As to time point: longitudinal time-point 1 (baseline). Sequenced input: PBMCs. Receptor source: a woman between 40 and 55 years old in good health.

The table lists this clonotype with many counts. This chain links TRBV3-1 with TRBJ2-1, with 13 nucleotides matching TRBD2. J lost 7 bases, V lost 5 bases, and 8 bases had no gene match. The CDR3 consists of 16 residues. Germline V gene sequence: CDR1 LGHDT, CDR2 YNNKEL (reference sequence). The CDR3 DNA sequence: TGTGCCAGCAGCGGAGGACTAGCGGGAGATCGGAATGAGCAGTTCTTC. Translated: CASSGGLAGDRNEQFF.

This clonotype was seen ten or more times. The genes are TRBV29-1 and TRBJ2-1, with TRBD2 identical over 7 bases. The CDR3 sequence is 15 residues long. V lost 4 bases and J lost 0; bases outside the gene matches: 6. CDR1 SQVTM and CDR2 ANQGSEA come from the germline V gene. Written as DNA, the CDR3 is TGCAGCGTTGCTGGGCGGGAGAGCTCCTACAATGAGCAGTTCTTC. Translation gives CSVAGRESSYNEQFF.

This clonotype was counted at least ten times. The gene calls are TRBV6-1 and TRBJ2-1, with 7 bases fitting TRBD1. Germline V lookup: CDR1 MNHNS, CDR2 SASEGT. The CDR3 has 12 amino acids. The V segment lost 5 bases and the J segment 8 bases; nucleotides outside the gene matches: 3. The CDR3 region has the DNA TGTGCCAGCAGTCTCCAGGGGGATGAGCAGTTCTTC. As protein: CASSLQGDEQFF.

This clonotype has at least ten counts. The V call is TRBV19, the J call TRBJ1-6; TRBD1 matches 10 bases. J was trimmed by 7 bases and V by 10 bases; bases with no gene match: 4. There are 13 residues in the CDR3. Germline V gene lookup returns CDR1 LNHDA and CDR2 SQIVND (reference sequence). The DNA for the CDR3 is TGTGCCACCGGGGACAGGGGAAATTCACCCCTCCACTTT. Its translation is CATGDRGNSPLHF. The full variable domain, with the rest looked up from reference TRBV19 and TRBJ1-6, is DGGITQSPKYLFRKEGQNVTLSCEQNLNHDAMYWYRQDPGQGLRLIYYSQIVNDFQKGDIAEGYSVSREKKESFPLTVTSAQKNPTAFYLCATGDRGNSPLHFGNGTRLTVT.

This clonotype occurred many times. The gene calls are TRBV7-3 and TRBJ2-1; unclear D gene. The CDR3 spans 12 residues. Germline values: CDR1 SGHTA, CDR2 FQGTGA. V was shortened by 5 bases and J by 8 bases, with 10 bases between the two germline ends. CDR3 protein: CASSTPFDEQFF. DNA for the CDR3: TGTGCCAGCAGCACCCCCTTCGATGAGCAGTTCTTC.

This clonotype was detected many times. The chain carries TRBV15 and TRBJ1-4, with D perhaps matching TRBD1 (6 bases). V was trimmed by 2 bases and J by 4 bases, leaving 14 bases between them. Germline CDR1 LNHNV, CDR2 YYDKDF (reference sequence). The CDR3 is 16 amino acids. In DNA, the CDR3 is TGTGCCACCAGCAGAACATCGCAGGGGAATAATGAAAAACTGTTTTTT. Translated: CATSRTSQGNNEKLFF.

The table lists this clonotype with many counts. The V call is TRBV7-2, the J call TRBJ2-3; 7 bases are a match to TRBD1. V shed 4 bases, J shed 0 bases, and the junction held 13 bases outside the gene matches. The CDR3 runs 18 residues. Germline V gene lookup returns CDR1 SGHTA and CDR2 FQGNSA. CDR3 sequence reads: CASSYDRDDWTSTDTQYF. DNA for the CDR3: TGTGCCAGCAGCTACGACAGGGACGACTGGACTAGCACAGATACGCAGTATTTT.

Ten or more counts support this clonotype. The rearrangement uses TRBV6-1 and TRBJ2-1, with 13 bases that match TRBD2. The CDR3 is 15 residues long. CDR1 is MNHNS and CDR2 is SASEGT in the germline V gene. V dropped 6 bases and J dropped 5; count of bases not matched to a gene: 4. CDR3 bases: TGTGCCAGCAGGGGGGGACTAGCGGGAAACAATGAGCAGTTCTTC. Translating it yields CASRGGLAGNNEQFF.

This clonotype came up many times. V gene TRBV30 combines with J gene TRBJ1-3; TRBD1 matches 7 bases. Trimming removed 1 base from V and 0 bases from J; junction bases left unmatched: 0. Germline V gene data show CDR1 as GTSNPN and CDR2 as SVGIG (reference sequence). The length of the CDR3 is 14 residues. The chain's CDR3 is CAWSGTGSGNTIYF. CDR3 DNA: TGTGCCTGGAGTGGGACAGGCTCTGGAAACACCATATATTTT.

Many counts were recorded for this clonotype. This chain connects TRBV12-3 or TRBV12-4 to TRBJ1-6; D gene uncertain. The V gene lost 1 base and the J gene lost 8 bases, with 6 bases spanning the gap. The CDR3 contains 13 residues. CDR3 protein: CASSLEGYSPLHF. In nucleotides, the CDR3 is TGTGCCAGCAGTTTAGAAGGGTATTCACCCCTCCACTTT.

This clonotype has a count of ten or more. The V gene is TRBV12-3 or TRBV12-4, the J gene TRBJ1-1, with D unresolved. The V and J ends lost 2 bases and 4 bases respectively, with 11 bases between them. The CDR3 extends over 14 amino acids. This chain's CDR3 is CASSLSSEGTEAFF. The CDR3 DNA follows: TGTGCCAGCAGTTTAAGTTCGGAGGGCACTGAAGCTTTCTTT.

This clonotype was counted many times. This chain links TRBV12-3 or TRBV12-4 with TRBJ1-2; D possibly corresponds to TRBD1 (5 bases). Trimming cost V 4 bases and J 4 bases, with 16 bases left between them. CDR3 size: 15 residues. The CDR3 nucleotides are TGTGCCAGCAGTTCTATGCGGGGGGATCGCTATGGCTACACCTTC. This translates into CASSSMRGDRYGYTF.

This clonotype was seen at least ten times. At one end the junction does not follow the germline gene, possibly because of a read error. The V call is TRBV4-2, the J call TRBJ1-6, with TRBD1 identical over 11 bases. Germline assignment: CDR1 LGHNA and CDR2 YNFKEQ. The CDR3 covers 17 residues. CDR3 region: CVSSQPGQGDYNSPLHF. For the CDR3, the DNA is TGTGTCAGCAGCCAGCCGGGACAGGGGGACTATAATTCACCCCTCCACTTT.

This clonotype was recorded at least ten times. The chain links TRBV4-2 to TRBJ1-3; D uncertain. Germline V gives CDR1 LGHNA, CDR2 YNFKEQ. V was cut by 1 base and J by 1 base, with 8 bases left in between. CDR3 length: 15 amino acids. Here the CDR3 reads CASSQVMESGNTIYF. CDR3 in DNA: TGTGCCAGCAGCCAAGTTATGGAATCTGGAAACACCATATATTTT.

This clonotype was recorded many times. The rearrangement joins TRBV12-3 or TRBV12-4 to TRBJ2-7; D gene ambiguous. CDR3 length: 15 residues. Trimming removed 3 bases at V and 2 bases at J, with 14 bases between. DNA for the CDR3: TGTGCCAGCAGTTTTAGTTTAGCAGAGACCTACGAGCAGTACTTC. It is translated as CASSFSLAETYEQYF.

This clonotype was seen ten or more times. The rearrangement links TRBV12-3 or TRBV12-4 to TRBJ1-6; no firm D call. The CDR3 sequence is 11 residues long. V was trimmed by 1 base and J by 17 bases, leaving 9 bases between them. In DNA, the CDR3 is TGTGCCAGCAGTTTAGGCCCGCAGGTCCACTTT. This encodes CASSLGPQVHF.

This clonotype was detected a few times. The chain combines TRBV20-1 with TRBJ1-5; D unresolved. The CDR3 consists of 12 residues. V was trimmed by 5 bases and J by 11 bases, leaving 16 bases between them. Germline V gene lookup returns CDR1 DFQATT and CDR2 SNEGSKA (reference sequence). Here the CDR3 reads CSASWIDATQHF. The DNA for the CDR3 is TGCAGTGCTTCTTGGATTGACGCGACCCAGCATTTT.

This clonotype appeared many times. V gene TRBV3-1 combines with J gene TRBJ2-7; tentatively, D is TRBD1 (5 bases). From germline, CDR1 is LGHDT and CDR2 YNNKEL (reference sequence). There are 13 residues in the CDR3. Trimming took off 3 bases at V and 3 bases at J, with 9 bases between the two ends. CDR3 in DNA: TGTGCCAGCAGCCACCGACAGTTCTACGAGCAGTACTTC. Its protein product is CASSHRQFYEQYF.

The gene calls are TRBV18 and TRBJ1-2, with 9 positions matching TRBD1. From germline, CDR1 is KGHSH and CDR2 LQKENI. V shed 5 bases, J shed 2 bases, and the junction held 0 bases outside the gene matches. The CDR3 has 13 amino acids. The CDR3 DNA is TGTGCCAGCTCAGGACAGGGGAACTATGGCTACACCTTC. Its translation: CASSGQGNYGYTF.

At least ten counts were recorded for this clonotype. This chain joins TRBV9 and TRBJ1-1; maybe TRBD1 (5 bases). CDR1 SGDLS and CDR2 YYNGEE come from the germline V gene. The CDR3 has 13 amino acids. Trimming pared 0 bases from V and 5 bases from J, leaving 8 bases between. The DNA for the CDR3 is TGTGCCAGCAGCGTAGTTTCAGGGACTGAAGCTTTCTTT. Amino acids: CASSVVSGTEAFF.

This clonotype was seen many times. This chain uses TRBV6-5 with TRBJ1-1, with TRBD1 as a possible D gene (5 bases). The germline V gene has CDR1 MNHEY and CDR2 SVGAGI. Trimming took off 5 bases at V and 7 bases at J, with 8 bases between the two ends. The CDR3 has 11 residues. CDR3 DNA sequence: TGTGCCAGCAGTCAGGGAAATGAAGCTTTCTTT. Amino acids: CASSQGNEAFF.

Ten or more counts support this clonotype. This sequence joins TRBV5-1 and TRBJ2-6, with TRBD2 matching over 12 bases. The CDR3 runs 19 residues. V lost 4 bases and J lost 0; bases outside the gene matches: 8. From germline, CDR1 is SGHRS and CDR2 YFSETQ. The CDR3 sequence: CASSLGLAGFNSGANVLTF. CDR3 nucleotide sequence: TGCGCCAGCAGCCTGGGACTAGCGGGTTTTAACTCTGGGGCCAACGTCCTGACTTTC. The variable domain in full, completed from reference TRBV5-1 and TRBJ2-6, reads KAGVTQTPRYLIKTRGQQVTLSCSPISGHRSVSWYQQTPGQGLQFLFEYFSETQRNKGNFPGRFSGRQFSNSRSEMNVSTLELGDSALYLCASSLGLAGFNSGANVLTFGAGSRLTVL.

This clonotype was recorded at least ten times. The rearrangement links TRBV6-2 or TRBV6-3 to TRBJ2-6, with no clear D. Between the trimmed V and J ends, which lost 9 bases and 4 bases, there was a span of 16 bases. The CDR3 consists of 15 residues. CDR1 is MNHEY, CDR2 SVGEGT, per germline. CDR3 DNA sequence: TGTGCCAGAGTGCCCTCCCCGAGGGGGGCCAACGTCCTGACTTTC. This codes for CARVPSPRGANVLTF.

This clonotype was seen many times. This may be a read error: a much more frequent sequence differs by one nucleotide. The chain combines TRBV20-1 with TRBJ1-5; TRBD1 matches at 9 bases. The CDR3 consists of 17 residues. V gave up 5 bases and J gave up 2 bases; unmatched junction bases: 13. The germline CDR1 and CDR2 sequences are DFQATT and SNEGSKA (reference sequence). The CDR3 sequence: CSAGFTQGAGRNQPQHF. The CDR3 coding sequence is TGCAGTGCTGGTTTCACACAGGGGGCCGGGCGCAATCAGCCCCAGCATTTT.

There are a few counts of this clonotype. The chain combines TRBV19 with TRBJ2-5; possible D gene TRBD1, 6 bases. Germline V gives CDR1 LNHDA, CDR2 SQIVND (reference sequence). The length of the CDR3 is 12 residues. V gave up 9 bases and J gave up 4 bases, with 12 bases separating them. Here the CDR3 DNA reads TGTGCCAGCCGACAGGCAGGAGAGACCCAGTACTTC. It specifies CASRQAGETQYF.

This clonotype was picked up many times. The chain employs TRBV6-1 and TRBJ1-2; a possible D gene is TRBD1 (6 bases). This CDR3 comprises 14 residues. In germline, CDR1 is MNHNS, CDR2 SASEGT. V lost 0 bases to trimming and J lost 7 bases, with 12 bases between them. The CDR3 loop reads CASSEAPQGTGYTF. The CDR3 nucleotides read TGTGCCAGCAGTGAAGCCCCACAGGGAACTGGCTACACCTTC.

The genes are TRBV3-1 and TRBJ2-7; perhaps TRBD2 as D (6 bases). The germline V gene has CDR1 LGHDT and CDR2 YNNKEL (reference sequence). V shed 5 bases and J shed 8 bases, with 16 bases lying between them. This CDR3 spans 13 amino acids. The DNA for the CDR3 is TGTGCCAGCAGCACCGGGACTTTTAGGAAGCAGTACTTC. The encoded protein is CASSTGTFRKQYF.

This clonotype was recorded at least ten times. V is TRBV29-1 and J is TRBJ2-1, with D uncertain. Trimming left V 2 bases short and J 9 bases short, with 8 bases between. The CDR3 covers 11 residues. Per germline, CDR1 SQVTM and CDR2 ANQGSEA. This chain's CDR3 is CSVERSLEQFF. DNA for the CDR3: TGCAGCGTTGAACGGAGTCTTGAGCAGTTCTTC.